These 16 T cell receptor beta chains share one sample of origin, sequenced in a study of low-dose radiotherapy and immunotherapy resistance in tumors. Priming of first-strand cDNA relied on TRAV- and TRBV-specific primers (covering alpha and beta chains). For amplifying TCRs, the PCR ran for around 20 cycles with Phusion, which was used together with a constant-region primer and the adapter on the V primers. TCRdb processed the reads anew with MiXCR; each CDR3 protein has one entry. The sample consists of about 82,000 distinct CDR3 sequences, under 20% of them appearing once. Documented time point: before trial treatment. Here the sequenced sample was PBMCs, taken before treatment. Every receptor here comes from a male donor with prostate cancer.

In its sample, this clonotype was seen many times. The chain couples TRBV5-1 to TRBJ2-5, with a weak D call TRBD2 (6 bases). The CDR3 is 14 amino acids. CDR1 SGHRS and CDR2 YFSETQ come from the germline V gene. V was clipped by 4 bases and J by 2 bases, with 12 bases between them. The CDR3 nucleotides are TGCGCCAGCAGCCAACGACTAGGGCAAGAGACCCAGTACTTC. It codes for CASSQRLGQETQYF.

At least ten counts were recorded for this clonotype. The chain combines TRBV28 with TRBJ1-5; D is perhaps TRBD1 (6 bases). This CDR3 is 16 amino acids long. Trimming cost V 5 bases and J 0 bases, with 14 bases left between them. The V gene's germline CDR1 is MDHEN and CDR2 SYDVKM. This chain's CDR3 is CASSPRGQSSNQPQHF. The DNA of the CDR3 is TGTGCCAGCAGTCCCCGTGGACAGAGTAGCAATCAGCCCCAGCATTTT.

Ten or more counts support this clonotype. V usage is TRBV11-2 and J usage is TRBJ1-6; 7 nucleotides match TRBD1. The CDR3 is 15 residues long. Trimming at V came to 1 base and at J to 6 bases, leaving 3 bases not matched to a gene. Germline-derived CDR1 and CDR2 are SGHAT and FQNNGV. Here the CDR3 DNA reads TGTGCCAGCAGCTTAGCCCCAGGGGGTAATTCACCCCTCCACTTT. Its translation is CASSLAPGGNSPLHF.

This clonotype was counted only a few times. Compared with germline, one end of the junction differs, possibly owing to a read error. V usage is TRBV3-1 and J usage is TRBJ2-3; 15 positions agree with TRBD2. The CDR3 is made up of 18 amino acids. The germline CDR1 and CDR2 sequences are LGHDT and YNNKEL (reference sequence). CDR3: CASSQDSGLAGGTDTQYF. The CDR3 coding sequence is TGTGCCAGCAGCCAAGATTCGGGACTAGCGGGAGGCACCGATACGCAGTATTTT.

A remark on this clonotype: This likely reflects a read error, since a far larger clone is one base away. In nucleotides, the CDR3 is TGTGCCAGCAGCTTAGGGCACGGTTCCAGCTCCTACAATGAGCAGTACTTC. Its translation is CASSLGHGSSSYNEQYF. The chain employs TRBV5-3 and TRBJ2-7; D is unresolved. TRBV5-3 falls under the ORF class, with uncertain function. The CDR3 has 17 amino acids.

This clonotype was detected a few times. This probably arose from a read error, given a far larger clone one base away. The chain employs TRBV5-4 and TRBJ2-7; 10 positions agree with TRBD2. Germline trimming cut 3 bases from V and 7 bases from J; bases unmatched to any gene: 10. The CDR3 loop spans 15 amino acids. Germline V gene sequence: CDR1 SGHNT, CDR2 YYREEE (reference sequence). The CDR3 protein is CASSSAGGGYNEQYF. The CDR3 nucleotides read TGTGCCAGCAGCTCAGCGGGGGGGGGTTACAATGAGCAGTACTTC.

This clonotype came up many times. This sequence joins TRBV4-3 and TRBJ2-2; possibly TRBD1 for D (6 bases). Germline CDR1 LGHNA, CDR2 YSLEER. V was trimmed by 4 bases and J by 8 bases, leaving 11 bases between them. The CDR3 covers 13 residues. The CDR3 sequence: CASSPQGSGELFF. The CDR3 DNA reads TGCGCCAGCAGCCCACAGGGATCAGGGGAGCTGTTTTTT.

The chain recombines TRBV18 with TRBJ1-5; 7 nucleotides agree with TRBD1. The germline gives CDR1 KGHSH, CDR2 LQKENI. J was trimmed by 7 bases and V by 3 bases; bases with no gene match: 9. The CDR3 totals 15 residues. CDR3 sequence (DNA): TGTGCCAGCTCACCGAACGGACAGGAGGGACAGCCCCAGCATTTT. Protein: CASSPNGQEGQPQHF.

This clonotype was recorded many times. The chain has TRBV14 and TRBJ2-5; no reliable D call. The V end was cut by 4 bases, the J end by 4 bases, with 7 bases between. The CDR3 spans 12 residues. Germline CDR1 SGHDN, CDR2 FVKESK. The CDR3 region is CASSPARETQYF. The DNA of the CDR3 is TGTGCCAGCAGCCCCGCCAGAGAGACCCAGTACTTC.

On this clonotype itself: A far larger clone lies a single base away; this is likely a read error. The chain has TRBV12-2 and TRBJ2-7; the table's D call, TRBD2, has no DNA check behind it. TRBV12-2 is given as a pseudogene. The CDR3 totals 16 residues. CDR3 region: CASRLGGTTSINEQYF. In nucleotides, the CDR3 is TGTGCAAGTCGCTTAGGCGGGACTACTTCGATCAATGAGCAGTACTTC.

This clonotype was observed at least ten times. This chain links TRBV7-2 with TRBJ2-5; 7 bases fit TRBD2. The ends lost 2 bases at V and 3 bases at J; junction bases unmatched: 3. Germline CDR1 SGHTA, CDR2 FQGNSA. The CDR3 consists of 14 residues. CDR3 loop: CASSLSLAEETQYF. The CDR3 DNA reads as TGTGCCAGCAGCTTATCGCTAGCGGAAGAGACCCAGTACTTC.

This clonotype was seen many times. The J gene is TRBJ2-7, the V gene TRBV5-1, with 8 nucleotides matching TRBD1. The CDR3 contains 15 residues. CDR1 is SGHRS and CDR2 is YFSETQ in the germline V gene. V dropped 0 bases and J dropped 0; count of bases not matched to a gene: 2. In nucleotides, the CDR3 is TGCGCCAGCAGCTTGGAGACAGGGGACTCCTACGAGCAGTACTTC. Amino acids: CASSLETGDSYEQYF.

This clonotype showed up just once. The rearrangement uses TRBV14 and TRBJ2-7, with TRBD2 matching 9 bases. Germline V lookup: CDR1 SGHDN, CDR2 FVKESK. V was clipped by 4 bases and J by 2 bases; unmatched bases: 3. CDR3 length: 14 amino acids. The CDR3 DNA reads as TGTGCCAGCAGCCGAGCGGGGGGCCCCTACGAGCAGTACTTC. This gives the protein CASSRAGGPYEQYF. Variable domain in full (rest from reference TRBV14 and TRBJ2-7): EAGVTQFPSHSVIEKGQTVTLRCDPISGHDNLYWYRRVMGKEIKFLLHFVKESKQDESGMPNNRFLAERTGGTYSTLKVQPAELEDSGVYFCASSRAGGPYEQYFGPGTRLTVT.

This clonotype was seen many times. The rearrangement links TRBV6-6 to TRBJ2-2; D unresolved. Germline V CDR1 and CDR2: MNHNY, SVGAGI (reference sequence). The CDR3 covers 13 residues. The CDR3 loop is CATMGTVTGELFF. CDR3 sequence (DNA): TGTGCGACCATGGGAACGGTAACCGGGGAGCTGTTTTTT.

With regard to this clonotype: Given a far larger clone just one base away, this is likely a sequencing read error. The chain combines TRBV5-1 with TRBJ2-5, with 7 bases matching TRBD2. The CDR3 is 15 residues long. With V trimmed by 5 bases and J by 11 bases, 18 bases remained unmatched. CDR1 and CDR2 (germline): SGHRS, YFSETQ. The CDR3 sequence is CASSESGGSYNEQYF. The CDR3 DNA is TGCGCCAGCAGTGAATCGGGAGGCTCCTACAATGAGCAGTACTTC.

The sample holds many counts of this clonotype. CDR3 in DNA: TGTGCCACCCGACAGGGGCAGGGGGAAAAACTGTTTTTT. Its translation: CATRQGQGEKLFF. The chain combines TRBV28 with TRBJ1-4; 8 bases are a match to TRBD1. This CDR3 spans 13 amino acids. The V segment lost 10 bases and the J segment 8 bases; nucleotides outside the gene matches: 9. Germline CDR1 MDHEN, CDR2 SYDVKM.